The rows below give T cell receptor beta chains drawn from one sample of a study of T cells after somatic rescue of genetic block. The protocol was immunoSEQ multiplex PCR, while the TCRdb copy is restricted to in-frame clones and leaves out a portion. Here the sample spans 110,000 or so clones, under 95% being singletons. The sequenced sample was peripheral blood mononuclear cells (PBMCs). These receptors were collected from a woman aged 18-29 years. Both conserved end residues are part of each CDR3. A D gene is named only where the DNA matches it firmly. Rows may omit the clone size; those that give it use once, few, many or a size class.

abundance: once; v_gene: TRBV4-1; d_gene: -; CDR3aa: CASSQDTHDTSTNEKLFF
abundance: -; v_gene: TRBV28; d_gene: -; CDR3aa: CASSPHPYEQYF
abundance: -; v_gene: TRBV5-4; d_gene: -; CDR3aa: CASSLDGGTEAFF
abundance: -; v_gene: TRBV2; d_gene: -; CDR3aa: CASTRDFTDTQYF
abundance: -; v_gene: TRBV28; d_gene: TRBD1; CDR3aa: CASSRTGGNEKLFF
abundance: -; v_gene: TRBV7-3; d_gene: -; CDR3aa: CASSAPGSEQYF
abundance: -; v_gene: TRBV7-2; d_gene: TRBD1; CDR3aa: CASSIGPDRGVQPQHF
abundance: -; v_gene: TRBV27; d_gene: TRBD1; CDR3aa: CASSLTGGTGELFF
abundance: -; v_gene: TRBV2; d_gene: -; CDR3aa: CASSEAGTYSNQPQHF
abundance: -; v_gene: TRBV15; d_gene: TRBD1; CDR3aa: CATSVFGTGVQPQHF
abundance: -; v_gene: TRBV7-9; d_gene: -; CDR3aa: CASSLDVAEAFF
abundance: -; v_gene: TRBV19; d_gene: TRBD1; CDR3aa: CASSNGQGHEQYF
abundance: once; v_gene: TRBV7-2; d_gene: -; CDR3aa: CASSLMGGPNYGYTF
abundance: -; v_gene: TRBV4-2; d_gene: -; CDR3aa: CASSQDTRGAAGYTF
abundance: -; v_gene: TRBV27; d_gene: -; CDR3aa: CASSLRGTLYLTYEQYF
abundance: -; v_gene: TRBV30; d_gene: TRBD1; CDR3aa: CAWNHGQGTFSGANVLTF
abundance: few; v_gene: TRBV27; d_gene: TRBD1; CDR3aa: CASTSDRTLNYGYTF
abundance: -; v_gene: TRBV9; d_gene: -; CDR3aa: CASSVGAAGLSYNEQFF
abundance: -; v_gene: TRBV7-2; d_gene: -; CDR3aa: CASSLVGVRGDIQYF
abundance: once; v_gene: TRBV27; d_gene: TRBD2; CDR3aa: CASSFAGADTQYF
abundance: once; v_gene: TRBV13; d_gene: TRBD1; CDR3aa: CASSLESGTANTGELFF
abundance: -; v_gene: TRBV6-5; d_gene: -; CDR3aa: CASSPLRNGETQYF
abundance: -; v_gene: TRBV7-2; d_gene: TRBD1; CDR3aa: CASSPRQGSNYGYTF
abundance: -; v_gene: TRBV7-9; d_gene: -; CDR3aa: CASSTQGSSYNEQFF
abundance: once; v_gene: TRBV14; d_gene: TRBD1; CDR3aa: CASSQLQGARSHEQFF
abundance: -; v_gene: TRBV5-6; d_gene: -; CDR3aa: CASSLDGTGNTIYF
abundance: -; v_gene: TRBV5-1; d_gene: -; CDR3aa: CASSWRSSGNTIYF
abundance: -; v_gene: TRBV9; d_gene: TRBD1; CDR3aa: CASSPWTGHYGYTF
abundance: -; v_gene: TRBV7-8; d_gene: -; CDR3aa: CASSFGAADSFNYGYTF
abundance: -; v_gene: TRBV11-1; d_gene: -; CDR3aa: CASRPGLMNTEAFF
abundance: -; v_gene: TRBV28; d_gene: -; CDR3aa: CASSLFRREQFF